The TCR beta chain under discussion was sequenced for a study of response to subunit inactivated influenza vaccine. TCRdb itself ran the RT-PCR reads through MiXCR, one entry per CDR3 protein. The sample carries hundreds of thousands of distinct CDR3 sequences, around 25% recorded once. The study's findings and limits: Authors suggested each seasonal flu vaccination may recruit only limited numbers of new T cells.

This clonotype was seen more than once but under ten times. Antigen unknown. The CDR3 has 13 amino acids. Trimming removed 6 bases from V and 5 bases from J; junction bases left unmatched: 6. Germline V gives CDR1 LNHDA, CDR2 SQIVND (reference sequence). The TCR comes from a man in his forties or fifties who received an inactivated influenza vaccine. Sequences were derived from CD4+ T cells sorted from PBMCs, sampled 5 to 6 days after vaccination. The V gene is TRBV19, the J gene TRBJ1-1, with TRBD1 matching over 7 bases. CDR3 in DNA: TGTGCCAGTAGCCGGATACAGGGGACTGAAGCTTTCTTT. Encoded protein: CASSRIQGTEAFF.